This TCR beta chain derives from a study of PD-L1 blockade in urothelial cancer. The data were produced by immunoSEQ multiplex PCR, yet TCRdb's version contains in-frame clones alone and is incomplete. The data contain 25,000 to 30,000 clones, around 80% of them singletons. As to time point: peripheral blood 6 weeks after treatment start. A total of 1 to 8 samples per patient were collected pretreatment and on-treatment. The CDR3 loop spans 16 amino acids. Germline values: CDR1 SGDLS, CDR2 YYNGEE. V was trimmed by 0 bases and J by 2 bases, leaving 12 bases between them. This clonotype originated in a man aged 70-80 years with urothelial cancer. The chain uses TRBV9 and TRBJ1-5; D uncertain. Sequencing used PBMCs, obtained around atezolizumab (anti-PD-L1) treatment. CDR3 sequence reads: CASSVGEGGGNQPQHF. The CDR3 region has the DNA TGTGCCAGCAGCGTAGGTGAGGGAGGCGGCAATCAGCCCCAGCATTTT.